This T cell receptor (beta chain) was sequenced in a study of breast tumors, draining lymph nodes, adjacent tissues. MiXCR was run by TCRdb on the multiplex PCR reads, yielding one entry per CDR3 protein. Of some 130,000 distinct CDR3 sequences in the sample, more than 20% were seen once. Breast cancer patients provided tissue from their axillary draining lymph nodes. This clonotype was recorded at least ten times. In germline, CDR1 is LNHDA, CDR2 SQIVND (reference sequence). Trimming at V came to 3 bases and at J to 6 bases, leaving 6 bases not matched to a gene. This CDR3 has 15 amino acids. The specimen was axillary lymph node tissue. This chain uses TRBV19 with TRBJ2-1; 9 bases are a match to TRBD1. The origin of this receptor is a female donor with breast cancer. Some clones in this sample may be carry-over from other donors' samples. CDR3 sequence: CASSISTGQGNEQFF. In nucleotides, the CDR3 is TGTGCCAGTAGTATCTCCACGGGACAGGGCAATGAGCAGTTCTTC.